The 15 T cell receptor beta chains below were found in one sample sequenced in a study of cytomegalovirus exposure and HLA in healthy donors (dated 2017 in TCRdb). The library was built by means of the immunoSEQ multiplex PCR assay. For the multiplex PCR, a mixture combining 60 forward primers for TCR Vbeta segments and 13 reverse primers for TCR Jbeta segments was used. Held by TCRdb, this immuneACCESS table contains in-frame sequences only and omits some clones. Under half of the omission traces to an unresolved V gene where checked; the cause of the rest is unknown. The sample has 70,000 to 100,000 clones on record, just under 70% of them singletons. 2.7% of the sample is taken by the ten largest. The sequenced sample was PBMCs. All receptors come from a man aged 45-65 years in good health and CMV-seronegative.

The chain joins TRBV15 to TRBJ2-1; TRBD2 matches at 10 bases. The CDR3 contains 16 residues. The germline V gene has CDR1 LNHNV and CDR2 YYDKDF (reference sequence). V lost 3 bases to trimming and J lost 4 bases; unmatched junction nucleotides: 6. The CDR3 nucleotides are TGTGCCACCAGCAGGGAGGGGACTAGCGAGTACAATGAGCAGTTCTTC. This sequence encodes CATSREGTSEYNEQFF.

The chain carries TRBV6-1 and TRBJ2-2, with 9 bases lining up with TRBD1. Trimming at V came to 6 bases and at J to 9 bases, leaving 2 bases not matched to a gene. This CDR3 is 12 amino acids long. Germline-derived CDR1 and CDR2 are MNHNS and SASEGT. The CDR3 here is CASRGTGWELFF. The CDR3 nucleotides are TGTGCCAGCAGGGGGACAGGGTGGGAGCTGTTTTTT.

This clone was found a few times. The chain recombines TRBV4-3 with TRBJ1-2, with D perhaps TRBD1 (5 bases). V lost 0 bases, J lost 4 bases, and 15 bases lay in between. The length of the CDR3 is 16 residues. Germline values: CDR1 LGHNA, CDR2 YSLEER. The CDR3 here is CASSQDWAGQSYGYTF. CDR3 coding DNA: TGCGCCAGCAGCCAAGATTGGGCGGGGCAGAGCTATGGCTACACCTTC.

The chain combines TRBV7-2 with TRBJ2-4; 8 nucleotides line up with TRBD1. The CDR3 contains 15 residues. The ends lost 5 bases at V and 0 bases at J; junction bases unmatched: 3. Germline V gene sequence: CDR1 SGHTA, CDR2 FQGNSA. CDR3 loop: CASSDRGLAKNIQYF. DNA for the CDR3: TGTGCCAGCAGCGACAGGGGACTAGCCAAAAACATTCAGTACTTC.

This chain links TRBV30 with TRBJ2-2; tentative D call: TRBD2 (6 bases). The CDR3 length is 13 residues. Germline V gives CDR1 GTSNPN, CDR2 SVGIG (reference sequence). V lost 8 bases, J lost 4 bases, and 14 bases lay in between. The CDR3: CAKGEAGTGELFF. The CDR3 nucleotides read TGTGCCAAAGGTGAAGCGGGCACCGGGGAGCTGTTTTTT.

The J gene is TRBJ1-1, the V gene TRBV9, with D unclear. Looked up from germline, CDR1 is SGDLS and CDR2 is YYNGEE. V dropped 2 bases and J dropped 5 bases, with 10 bases sitting between them. The CDR3 spans 13 residues. The CDR3 nucleotides read TGTGCCAGCAGCGTGGACCTAGCAACTGAAGCTTTCTTT. Translating gives CASSVDLATEAFF.

This chain uses TRBV11-2 with TRBJ2-3, with a tentative D call TRBD1 (6 bases). Germline values: CDR1 SGHAT, CDR2 FQNNGV. The CDR3 spans 13 residues. Trimming took off 3 bases at V and 4 bases at J, with 8 bases between the two ends. The CDR3 reads CASSFYRADTQYF. DNA of the CDR3: TGTGCCAGCAGCTTCTACAGGGCAGATACGCAGTATTTT.

V usage is TRBV7-2 and J usage is TRBJ1-1; D is ambiguous. CDR1 is SGHTA, CDR2 FQGNSA, per germline. Trimming left V 0 bases short and J 4 bases short, with 3 bases between. The CDR3 is made up of 12 amino acids. CDR3 loop: CASSLAATEAFF. The CDR3, as DNA: TGTGCCAGCAGCTTAGCGGCCACTGAAGCTTTCTTT.

The J gene is TRBJ2-3, the V gene TRBV4-3; tentatively, D is TRBD2 (5 bases). This CDR3 contains 16 residues. Germline values: CDR1 LGHNA, CDR2 YSLEER. V was trimmed by 1 base and J by 4 bases, leaving 15 bases between them. The CDR3 DNA reads as TGCGCCAGCAGCCAAGCCGGGGTGACGGAGTCAGATACGCAGTATTTT. It translates to CASSQAGVTESDTQYF.

The V call is TRBV7-9, the J call TRBJ2-3, with D maybe TRBD1 (6 bases). Germline loops: CDR1 SEHNR, CDR2 FQNEAQ (reference sequence). This CDR3 region has 14 residues. V lost 2 bases, J lost 5 bases, and 11 bases lay in between. The CDR3: CASSLFWGQDTQYF. The CDR3 nucleotides read TGTGCCAGCAGCTTATTCTGGGGGCAAGATACGCAGTATTTT. Supplemented by reference TRBV7-9 and TRBJ2-3, the full variable domain reads DTGVSQNPRHKITKRGQNVTFRCDPISEHNRLYWYRQTLGQGPEFLTYFQNEAQLEKSRLLSDRFSAERPKGSFSTLEIQRTEQGDSAMYLCASSLFWGQDTQYFGPGTRLTVL.

This chain connects TRBV6-1 to TRBJ2-1; a weak D match, TRBD2 (6 bases). In germline, CDR1 is MNHNS, CDR2 SASEGT. V gave up 4 bases and J gave up 6 bases, with 19 bases separating them. The CDR3 length is 16 residues. The CDR3 bases are TGTGCCAGCAGTGGCGGGAACCCCACCCTCGGCAATGAGCAGTTCTTC. This sequence encodes CASSGGNPTLGNEQFF.

The chain joins TRBV5-1 to TRBJ2-3; no reliable D call. The CDR3 extends over 16 amino acids. Germline loops: CDR1 SGHRS, CDR2 YFSETQ. Trimming stripped 1 base from V and 0 bases from J, with 12 bases between. CDR3 nucleotides: TGCGCCAGCAGCTTGTATATCGGTCCTAGCACAGATACGCAGTATTTT. This sequence encodes CASSLYIGPSTDTQYF.

This clone was recorded a few times. The chain joins TRBV10-3 to TRBJ2-2; a weak D match, TRBD1 (5 bases). Germline values: CDR1 ENHRY, CDR2 SYGVKD. V gave up 4 bases and J gave up 8 bases, with 17 bases separating them. The CDR3 has 15 residues. In DNA form, the CDR3 reads TGTGCCATCAGTGGGGGCATTCGGCTATCTGGGGAGCTGTTTTTT. Amino acids: CAISGGIRLSGELFF.

The V call is TRBV28, the J call TRBJ2-5, with D perhaps matching TRBD2 (5 bases). Germline-derived CDR1 and CDR2 are MDHEN and SYDVKM. Trimming took off 1 base at V and 1 base at J, with 10 bases between the two ends. The CDR3 contains 15 residues. DNA for the CDR3: TGTGCCAGCAGTTTATTTGCGAGGGCCCAAGAGACCCAGTACTTC. The encoded protein is CASSLFARAQETQYF.

This clone was detected only a few times. The chain uses TRBV28 and TRBJ1-4; D may be TRBD1 (5 bases). Germline V gives CDR1 MDHEN, CDR2 SYDVKM. The CDR3 extends over 17 amino acids. Trimming cost V 3 bases and J 2 bases, with 16 bases left between them. Written as DNA, the CDR3 is TGTGCCAGCAGTTTTTGGGACTTGGTCCCGACTAATGAAAAACTGTTTTTT. The encoded protein is CASSFWDLVPTNEKLFF.